A single sample is the source of the 12 T cell receptor beta chains below, sequenced in a study of radiotherapy plus CTLA-4 blockade in lung cancer. TCRdb keeps only in-frame clones here, not all; method: immunoSEQ multiplex PCR. Among over 30,000 clones, approximately 75% were seen once, and the ten largest hold more than 20%. The sequences come from peripheral blood, collected from a patient treated with radiotherapy plus ipilimumab. These receptors all stem from a human donor with non-small cell lung cancer that progressed on radiotherapy plus ipilimumab.

The chain employs TRBV7-9 and TRBJ1-4; a possible D gene is TRBD1 (5 bases). CDR1 is SEHNR and CDR2 is FQNEAQ in the germline V gene (reference sequence). Between the trimmed V and J ends, which lost 6 bases and 0 bases, there was a span of 20 bases. This CDR3 region has 18 residues. The CDR3 protein is CASSKISGGFATNEKLFF. CDR3 bases: TGTGCCAGCAGTAAAATTTCCGGGGGATTTGCAACTAATGAAAAACTGTTTTTT.

J is TRBJ1-1 and V is TRBV19, with D tentatively TRBD1 (5 bases). In germline, CDR1 is LNHDA, CDR2 SQIVND (reference sequence). V lost 5 bases to trimming and J lost 4 bases, with 20 bases between them. The CDR3 covers 16 residues. The chain's CDR3 is CASSYQDVWGGTEAFF. The CDR3 DNA reads as TGTGCCAGTAGTTATCAAGATGTTTGGGGGGGCACTGAAGCTTTCTTT. Full variable domain (remainder filled in from reference TRBV19 and TRBJ1-1): DGGITQSPKYLFRKEGQNVTLSCEQNLNHDAMYWYRQDPGQGLRLIYYSQIVNDFQKGDIAEGYSVSREKKESFPLTVTSAQKNPTAFYLCASSYQDVWGGTEAFFGQGTRLTVV.

This clone was recorded once. V and J are TRBV29-1 and TRBJ2-7; D is perhaps TRBD2 (6 bases). The CDR3 is made up of 13 amino acids. CDR1 SQVTM and CDR2 ANQGSEA come from the germline V gene. The V and J ends lost 7 bases and 3 bases respectively, with 16 bases between them. The CDR3 region has the DNA TGCAGCGCGGGCGGGACGCACGGCTACGAGCAGTACTTC. This translates into CSAGGTHGYEQYF.

The V gene is TRBV19, the J gene TRBJ1-5; D ambiguous. Germline lookup yields CDR1 LNHDA and CDR2 SQIVND (reference sequence). The V and J ends lost 5 bases and 3 bases respectively, with 8 bases between them. CDR3 size: 13 residues. CDR3 loop: CASSGTPNQPQHF. The CDR3 DNA follows: TGTGCCAGTAGTGGCACCCCCAATCAGCCCCAGCATTTT.

The chain employs TRBV4-2 and TRBJ1-4; D uncertain. Looked up from germline, CDR1 is LGHNA and CDR2 is YNFKEQ. The CDR3 consists of 14 residues. V was pared by 1 base and J by 5 bases, with 8 bases between. The CDR3 here is CASSQGQLNEKLFF. CDR3 sequence (DNA): TGTGCCAGCAGCCAAGGGCAGTTAAATGAAAAACTGTTTTTT.

This clone was recorded only once. The chain joins TRBV19 to TRBJ1-5; the D is unclear. Trimming left V 6 bases short and J 5 bases short, with 20 bases between. This CDR3 has 16 residues. Per the germline V gene, CDR1 is LNHDA and CDR2 is SQIVND (reference sequence). For the CDR3, the DNA is TGTGCCAGTAGCCCAACGTCGGGAGGGTGGGATCAGCCCCAGCATTTT. Translation: CASSPTSGGWDQPQHF.

The chain carries TRBV2 and TRBJ2-7, with 10 bases aligning to TRBD1. CDR1 and CDR2 (germline): SNHLY, FYNNEI. This CDR3 has 15 residues. V lost 2 bases, J lost 4 bases, and 5 bases stayed unmatched. CDR3 region: CASSEFGTGVYEQYF. CDR3 bases: TGTGCCAGCAGTGAATTCGGGACAGGGGTATACGAGCAGTACTTC. Full variable domain (rest looked up from reference TRBV2 and TRBJ2-7): EPEVTQTPSHQVTQMGQEVILRCVPISNHLYFYWYRQILGQKVEFLVSFYNNEISEKSEIFDDQFSVERPDGSNFTLKIRSTKLEDSAMYFCASSEFGTGVYEQYFGPGTRLTVT.

The rearrangement joins TRBV5-6 to TRBJ1-5, with TRBD1 as a possible D gene (6 bases). The CDR3 length is 16 residues. Per germline, CDR1 SGHDT and CDR2 YYEEEE. The germline V and J ends were trimmed by 1 base and 1 base, with 12 bases remaining between them. CDR3 in amino acids: CASSLTGRGSNQPQHF. Written as DNA, the CDR3 is TGTGCCAGCAGCTTGACAGGGCGTGGAAGCAATCAGCCCCAGCATTTT. The variable domain in full, with the rest retrieved from reference TRBV5-6 and TRBJ1-5, is DAGVTQSPTHLIKTRGQQVTLRCSPKSGHDTVSWYQQALGQGPQFIFQYYEEEERQRGNFPDRFSGHQFPNYSSELNVNALLLGDSALYLCASSLTGRGSNQPQHFGDGTRLSIL.

This clone occurred a few times. The J gene is TRBJ2-5, the V gene TRBV20-1; perhaps TRBD1 as D (5 bases). The J call may be faulty, since TRBJ2-7 better matches the DNA end. CDR1 is DFQATT, CDR2 SNEGSKA, per germline (reference sequence). CDR3 length equals 11 residues. This CDR3 reads CSARQGYEQYF. In DNA form, the CDR3 reads TGCAGTGCTAGACAGGGCTACGAGCAGTACTTC.

This rearrangement joins TRBV7-9 to TRBJ2-1; D is perhaps TRBD2 (6 bases). CDR3 length equals 13 residues. V lost 5 bases, J lost 10 bases, and 15 bases lay in between. Germline CDR1 SEHNR, CDR2 FQNEAQ (reference sequence). The CDR3, as DNA: TGTGCCAGCAGCCCGACCCTAGCGAACGAGCAGTTCTTC. Translation gives CASSPTLANEQFF.

The chain uses TRBV5-1 and TRBJ2-5; 7 bases fit TRBD1. The V segment lost 3 bases and the J segment 1 base; nucleotides outside the gene matches: 3. The CDR3 totals 14 residues. Germline loops: CDR1 SGHRS, CDR2 YFSETQ. CDR3 loop: CASSSGQTQETQYF. The DNA for the CDR3 is TGCGCCAGCAGCTCGGGACAGACCCAAGAGACCCAGTACTTC.

V gene TRBV6-6 combines with J gene TRBJ2-7; 16 bases map to TRBD2. The germline CDR1 and CDR2 sequences are MNHNY and SVGAGI (reference sequence). V shed 5 bases and J 2 bases; nucleotides not matched to a gene: 3. The CDR3 extends over 16 amino acids. CDR3 in DNA: TGTGCCAGCAGTCGCGGGACTAGCGGGGGGGCCTACGAGCAGTACTTC. Translating gives CASSRGTSGGAYEQYF.